This is a list of T cell receptor beta chains from one sample in a study of CD8 T cells in ankylosing spondylitis. Each CDR3 protein gets one entry after TCRdb re-called the 5' RACE reads with MiXCR. The sample has about 150,000 distinct CDR3 sequences, around a third seen once. Input material: synovial fluid, either unsorted or a sorted T cell fraction (not recorded which). These receptors were taken from a male donor with ankylosing spondylitis. Both conserved end residues are part of each CDR3. Each record gives: CDR3 DNA, CDR3 protein, V gene, J gene, clone size, D gene. The D gene is left open where the match is weak. Rows give clone size only sometimes, using once, few, many, or a class for an expanded clone.

TGTGCCAGCAGCCTGAGATCGGTTGGGACCCAGTACTTC,CASSLRSVGTQYF,TRBV11-3,TRBJ2-5,.,.
TGTGCCACCAGCAGAGATCAACAGGGGTACGAGCAGTACTTC,CATSRDQQGYEQYF,TRBV15,TRBJ2-7,few,TRBD1
TGTGCCAGCAGTTTTAAAGGGGTGGGCACTGAAGCTTTCTTT,CASSFKGVGTEAFF,TRBV12-3/TRBV12-4,TRBJ1-1,few,.
TGTGCCAGCAGCTTAGTAACTAGCGGGAGGAATGAGCAGTTCTTC,CASSLVTSGRNEQFF,TRBV7-9,TRBJ2-1,.,TRBD2
TGTGCCAGCAGTTACTCGAATCCGGTTATGGCAGATACGCAGTATTTT,CASSYSNPVMADTQYF,TRBV6-5,TRBJ2-3,.,.
TGTGCCAGCAGTTTAGTGCAGGGGGATTACACCGGGGAGCTGTTTTTT,CASSLVQGDYTGELFF,TRBV12-3/TRBV12-4,TRBJ2-2,few,TRBD1
TGTGCCAGCAGCATGGGACAGGGGGCGGATTCACCCCTCCACTTT,CASSMGQGADSPLHF,TRBV9,TRBJ1-6,few,TRBD1
TGTGCCAGCAGCCAAGGGTTGCCACACTTGGGAAACACCATATATTTT,CASSQGLPHLGNTIYF,TRBV14,TRBJ1-3,many,.
TGTGCCACCAGCTCCGCCGGGACAGGGCAGAGGATTGAGCAGTTCTTC,CATSSAGTGQRIEQFF,TRBV15,TRBJ2-1,.,TRBD1
TGTGCCAGCAGTGTAGAACAGGGTGAAGCTTTCTTT,CASSVEQGEAFF,TRBV2,TRBJ1-1,.,.
TGCAGCGTAGAAGATCAGGGGGCGTCTGGAGAGACCCAGTACTTC,CSVEDQGASGETQYF,TRBV29-1,TRBJ2-5,.,TRBD1
TGCAGTGCTCCTTCGCGACTAGCGGGAGGGCCTTGGCATGAGCAGTTCTTC,CSAPSRLAGGPWHEQFF,TRBV20-1,TRBJ2-1,.,TRBD2
TGCGCCAGCAGCTTATGGCAGGGGGCTGCGGATGGCTACACCTTC,CASSLWQGAADGYTF,TRBV5-1,TRBJ1-2,many,TRBD1
TGTGCCAGCCTCCGATTGGGCGCGGGGGGTTACACCGGGGAGCTGTTTTTT,CASLRLGAGGYTGELFF,TRBV6-1,TRBJ2-2,.,TRBD2
TGCGCCAGCAGCCACGGGAATTCTAGGGACATTCAGTACTTC,CASSHGNSRDIQYF,TRBV4-1,TRBJ2-4,.,.
TGTGCCAGCAGTGACCAGGGCACAGATACGCAGTATTTT,CASSDQGTDTQYF,TRBV6-4,TRBJ2-3,.,.
TGCAGCGTTCAACGGGACAGGGGTTACGAGCAGTACTTC,CSVQRDRGYEQYF,TRBV29-1,TRBJ2-7,many,TRBD1
TGTGCCAGCAGTTCCTCTCCCGGGGGTAATGAGCAGTTCTTC,CASSSSPGGNEQFF,TRBV12-3/TRBV12-4,TRBJ2-1,.,.
TGTGCCAGCAGCCTGCCGTCGGTGACCCAGTACTTC,CASSLPSVTQYF,TRBV5-8,TRBJ2-5,.,.
TGTGCCAGCAGCCGCACTAGCGGGGGGAACACCGGGGAGCTGTTTTTT,CASSRTSGGNTGELFF,TRBV4-2,TRBJ2-2,.,TRBD2
TGTGCCAGCAGCTTAACTACTAACCCGGGGACCCAGTACTTC,CASSLTTNPGTQYF,TRBV7-3,TRBJ2-5,few,.
TGCGCCAGCAGCGACCCGGGACTAGGTCCCTCACCCCTCCACTTT,CASSDPGLGPSPLHF,TRBV5-1,TRBJ1-6,.,.
TGTGCCAGCAGTCTTAGATACTCCCAAGAGACCCAGTACTTC,CASSLRYSQETQYF,TRBV2,TRBJ2-5,.,.
TGTGCCACCAGCAGAGATTGGGGACAGCGAAACTATGGCTACACCTTC,CATSRDWGQRNYGYTF,TRBV15,TRBJ1-2,few,TRBD1
TGCGCCAGCAGCTTGCAGGAGCGGGCAAGTAATACGCAGTATTTT,CASSLQERASNTQYF,TRBV5-1,TRBJ2-3,.,.
TGTGCCAGCAGCCGGAACTATGGCTACACCTTC,CASSRNYGYTF,TRBV12-3/TRBV12-4,TRBJ1-2,few,.
TGTGCCAGCAGTACGGACGGTTCTAACTATGGCTACACCTTC,CASSTDGSNYGYTF,TRBV12-3/TRBV12-4,TRBJ1-2,.,.
TGCAGTGCTGACCTCGGGGCTAGCGGGAGGGCCCGGGAAGATACGCAGTATTTT,CSADLGASGRAREDTQYF,TRBV20-1,TRBJ2-3,many,TRBD2
TGTGCCAGCAGCTTATGGCCAGCGAACACCGGGGAGCTGTTTTTT,CASSLWPANTGELFF,TRBV7-9,TRBJ2-2,many,.
TGCGCCAGCAGCTTGACTAGCGGGAGCCCTGAGCAGTTCTTC,CASSLTSGSPEQFF,TRBV5-1,TRBJ2-1,.,TRBD2
TGTGCCACCAGGTCCAGAGGTCGAACTGAAGCTTTCTTT,CATRSRGRTEAFF,TRBV15,TRBJ1-1,.,.
TGTGCCAGCAGTACGACGGGACAGGGCGGGGGCTACACCTTC,CASSTTGQGGGYTF,TRBV27,TRBJ1-2,.,TRBD1
TGTGCCAGCAGTTACTCGAGTAGCGGGAGAGACTACGAGCAGTACTTC,CASSYSSSGRDYEQYF,TRBV12-3/TRBV12-4,TRBJ2-7,.,TRBD2
TGTGCCAGCAGCCAAGAGAGACTAGCATCAGCCAAAAACATTCAGTACTTC,CASSQERLASAKNIQYF,TRBV3-1,TRBJ2-4,.,TRBD2
TGTGCCAGCAGCTTAGGGAGAGGGGCCCTAAACACTGAAGCTTTCTTT,CASSLGRGALNTEAFF,TRBV7-2,TRBJ1-1,many,.
TGTGCCAGCTCACCCCAATGGGTGTACGAGCAGTACTTC,CASSPQWVYEQYF,TRBV18,TRBJ2-7,.,.
TGTGCCAGCAGCCAAGAGGGACTCGTGAACACCGGGGAGCTGTTTTTT,CASSQEGLVNTGELFF,TRBV4-2,TRBJ2-2,.,.
TGTGCCAGCAGTTTTTCAGGGCAGCCCAATGAGCAGTTCTTC,CASSFSGQPNEQFF,TRBV12-3/TRBV12-4,TRBJ2-1,many,.
TGTGCCAGCAGTTACGACAGCACCTACGAGCAGTACTTC,CASSYDSTYEQYF,TRBV6-5,TRBJ2-7,few,.
TGCAGTGCTAGAGAACACCCCAGGGACACCATGAACACTGAAGCTTTCTTT,CSAREHPRDTMNTEAFF,TRBV20-1,TRBJ1-1,.,.
TGTGCCAGCAGCCGAGGACTAGCGGGGAACACCGGGGAGCTGTTTTTT,CASSRGLAGNTGELFF,TRBV12-3/TRBV12-4,TRBJ2-2,.,TRBD2
TGTGCCAGCACCCGGGGGGGTGCTAATGAAAAACTGTTTTTT,CASTRGGANEKLFF,TRBV27,TRBJ1-4,few,.
TGTGCCTGGAAAGGGAAGAGCAATCAGCCCCAGCATTTT,CAWKGKSNQPQHF,TRBV30,TRBJ1-5,.,.
TGCAGTGCCGCACCAAAGGCAGGCTTCGTCTCTGGAAACACCATATATTTT,CSAAPKAGFVSGNTIYF,TRBV20-1,TRBJ1-3,.,.
TGCAGTGCTAGGGGGAACTCCCACACCGGGGAGCTGTTTTTT,CSARGNSHTGELFF,TRBV20-1,TRBJ2-2,few,.
TGTGCCTGGAGTGTAGGTACCAGCACAGATACGCAGTATTTT,CAWSVGTSTDTQYF,TRBV30,TRBJ2-3,many,.